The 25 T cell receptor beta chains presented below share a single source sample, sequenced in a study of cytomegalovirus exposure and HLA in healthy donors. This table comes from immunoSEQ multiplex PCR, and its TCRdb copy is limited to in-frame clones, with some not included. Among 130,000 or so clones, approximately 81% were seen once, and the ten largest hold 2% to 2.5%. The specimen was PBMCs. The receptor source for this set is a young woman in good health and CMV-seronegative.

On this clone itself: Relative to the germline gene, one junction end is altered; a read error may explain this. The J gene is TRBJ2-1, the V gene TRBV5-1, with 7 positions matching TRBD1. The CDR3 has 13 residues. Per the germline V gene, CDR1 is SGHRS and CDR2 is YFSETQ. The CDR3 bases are TGCGCCAGCAGCTTGGATGACCGGGACAGCCGTCTCTTC. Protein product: CASSLDDRDSRLF.

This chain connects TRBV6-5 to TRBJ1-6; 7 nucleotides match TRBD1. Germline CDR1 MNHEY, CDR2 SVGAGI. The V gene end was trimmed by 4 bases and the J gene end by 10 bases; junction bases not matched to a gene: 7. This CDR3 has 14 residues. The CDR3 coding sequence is TGTGCCAGCAGTTCTCGACAGGGTCACTCACCCCTCCACTTT. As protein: CASSSRQGHSPLHF.

CDR3: CAWTNAGANVLTF. In nucleotides, the CDR3 is TGTGCCTGGACAAATGCGGGGGCCAACGTCCTGACTTTC. The rearrangement uses TRBV30 and TRBJ2-6; D not certain. The germline CDR1 and CDR2 sequences are GTSNPN and SVGIG (reference sequence). CDR3 length: 13 amino acids. Trimming removed 4 bases from V and 4 bases from J, with 8 bases in between.

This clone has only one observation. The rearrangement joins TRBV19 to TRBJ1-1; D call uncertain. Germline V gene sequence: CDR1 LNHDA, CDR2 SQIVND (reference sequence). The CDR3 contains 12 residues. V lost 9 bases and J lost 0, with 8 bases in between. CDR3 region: CASSHMNTEAFF. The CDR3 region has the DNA TGTGCCAGCTCACATATGAACACTGAAGCTTTCTTT.

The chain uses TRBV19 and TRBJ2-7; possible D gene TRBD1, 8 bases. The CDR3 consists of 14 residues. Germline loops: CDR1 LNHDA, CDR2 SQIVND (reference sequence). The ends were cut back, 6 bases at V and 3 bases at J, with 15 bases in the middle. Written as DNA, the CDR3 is TGTGCCAGTAGCCCAGGGGGCGGGGGCTACGAGCAGTACTTC. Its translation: CASSPGGGGYEQYF.

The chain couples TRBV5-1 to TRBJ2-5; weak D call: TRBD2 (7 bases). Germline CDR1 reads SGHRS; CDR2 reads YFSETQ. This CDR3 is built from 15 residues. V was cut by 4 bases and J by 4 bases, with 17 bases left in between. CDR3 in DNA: TGCGCCAGCAGCCCCCTCCGGGGGGCCGTAGAGACCCAGTACTTC. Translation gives CASSPLRGAVETQYF.

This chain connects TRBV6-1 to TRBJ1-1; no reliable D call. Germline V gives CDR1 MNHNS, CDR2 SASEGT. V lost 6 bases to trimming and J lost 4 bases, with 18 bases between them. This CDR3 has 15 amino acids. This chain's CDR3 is CASRGVRSRVTEAFF. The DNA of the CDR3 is TGTGCCAGCAGGGGCGTCCGCTCGCGGGTCACTGAAGCTTTCTTT.

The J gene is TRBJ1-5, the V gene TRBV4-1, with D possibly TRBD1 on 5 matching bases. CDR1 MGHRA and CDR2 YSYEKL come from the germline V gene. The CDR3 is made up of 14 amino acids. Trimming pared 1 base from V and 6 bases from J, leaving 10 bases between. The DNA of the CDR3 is TGCGCCAGCAGCCAAGTGACAGTTGGTCAGCCCCAGCATTTT. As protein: CASSQVTVGQPQHF.

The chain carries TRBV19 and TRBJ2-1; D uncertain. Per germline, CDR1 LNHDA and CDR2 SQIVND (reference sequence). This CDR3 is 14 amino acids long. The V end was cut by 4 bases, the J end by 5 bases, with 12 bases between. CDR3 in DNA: TGTGCCAGTAGTACCAATACTAACAACAATGAGCAGTTCTTC. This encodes CASSTNTNNNEQFF.

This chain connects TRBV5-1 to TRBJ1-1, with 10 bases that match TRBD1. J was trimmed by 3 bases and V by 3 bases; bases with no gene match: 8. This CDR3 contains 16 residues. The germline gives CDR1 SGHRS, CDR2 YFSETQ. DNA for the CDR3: TGCGCCAGCAGCTCCGGACAGGGGGTGTTGGACACTGAAGCTTTCTTT. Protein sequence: CASSSGQGVLDTEAFF.

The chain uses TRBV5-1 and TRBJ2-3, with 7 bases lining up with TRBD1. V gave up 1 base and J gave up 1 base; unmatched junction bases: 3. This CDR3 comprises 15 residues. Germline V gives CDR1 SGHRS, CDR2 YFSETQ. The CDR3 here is CASSLWDRGTDTQYF. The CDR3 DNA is TGCGCCAGCAGCTTGTGGGACAGAGGCACAGATACGCAGTATTTT.

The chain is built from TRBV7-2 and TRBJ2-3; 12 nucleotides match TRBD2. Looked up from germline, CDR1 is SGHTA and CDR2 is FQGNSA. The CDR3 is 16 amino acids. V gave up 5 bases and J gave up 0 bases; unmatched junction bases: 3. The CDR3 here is CASSQLAGGSTDTQYF. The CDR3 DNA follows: TGTGCCAGCAGCCAGCTAGCGGGGGGGAGCACAGATACGCAGTATTTT.

CDR3 nucleotide sequence: TGTGCCAGCAGCTTAGCGCTGGACACTAACCAAGAGACCCAGTACTTC. It codes for CASSLALDTNQETQYF. The chain uses TRBV7-9 and TRBJ2-5; the D gene is possibly TRBD1 (5 bases). Trimming took 0 bases from V and 0 from J, leaving 11 bases between them. This CDR3 has 16 amino acids. Germline-derived CDR1 and CDR2 are SEHNR and FQNEAQ (reference sequence).

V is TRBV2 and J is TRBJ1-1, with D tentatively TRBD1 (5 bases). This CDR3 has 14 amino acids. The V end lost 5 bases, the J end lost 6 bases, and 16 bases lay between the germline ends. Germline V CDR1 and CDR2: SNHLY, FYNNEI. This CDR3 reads CASSLGWAGSEAFF. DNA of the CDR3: TGTGCCAGCAGTTTAGGGTGGGCAGGGTCTGAAGCTTTCTTT.

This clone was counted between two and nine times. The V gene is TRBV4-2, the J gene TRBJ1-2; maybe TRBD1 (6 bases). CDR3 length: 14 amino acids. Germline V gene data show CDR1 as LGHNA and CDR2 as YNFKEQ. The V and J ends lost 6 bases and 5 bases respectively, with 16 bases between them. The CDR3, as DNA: TGTGCCAGCAGTGAGGCGGGGGCACCTTATGGCTACACCTTC. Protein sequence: CASSEAGAPYGYTF.

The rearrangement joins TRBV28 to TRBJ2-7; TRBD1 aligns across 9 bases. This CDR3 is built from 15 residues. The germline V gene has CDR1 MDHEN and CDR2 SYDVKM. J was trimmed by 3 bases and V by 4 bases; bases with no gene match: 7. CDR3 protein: CASSSAGTGNYEQYF. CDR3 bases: TGTGCCAGCAGTTCCGCCGGGACAGGGAACTACGAGCAGTACTTC. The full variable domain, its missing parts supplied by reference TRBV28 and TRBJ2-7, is DVKVTQSSRYLVKRTGEKVFLECVQDMDHENMFWYRQDPGLGLRLIYFSYDVKMKEKGDIPEGYSVSREKKERFSLILESASTNQTSMYLCASSSAGTGNYEQYFGPGTRLTVT.

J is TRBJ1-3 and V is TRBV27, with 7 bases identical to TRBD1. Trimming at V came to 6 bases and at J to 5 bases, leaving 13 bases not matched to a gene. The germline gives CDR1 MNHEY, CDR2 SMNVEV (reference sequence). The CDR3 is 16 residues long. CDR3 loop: CASSPRGASRRNTIYF. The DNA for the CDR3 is TGTGCCAGCAGCCCCAGGGGGGCATCTCGCCGAAACACCATATATTTT.

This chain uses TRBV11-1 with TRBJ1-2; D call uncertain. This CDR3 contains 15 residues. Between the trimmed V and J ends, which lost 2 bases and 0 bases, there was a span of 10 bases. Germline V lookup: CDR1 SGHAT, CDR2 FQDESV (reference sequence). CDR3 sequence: CASSLLGDSNYGYTF. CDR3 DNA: TGTGCCAGCAGCTTACTTGGAGACTCTAACTATGGCTACACCTTC.

This chain's CDR3 is CASSLGQNEQYF. CDR3 coding DNA: TGCGCCAGCAGCTTGGGACAGAACGAGCAGTACTTC. The chain uses TRBV5-1 and TRBJ2-7; possibly TRBD1 for D (5 bases). Germline loops: CDR1 SGHRS, CDR2 YFSETQ. There are 12 residues in the CDR3. The V end lost 0 bases, the J end lost 5 bases, and 6 bases lay between the germline ends.

CDR3 region: CASSLVGRRNTGELFF. CDR3 nucleotide sequence: TGTGCCAGCAGCTTGGTGGGGCGAAGGAACACCGGGGAGCTGTTTTTT. The rearrangement joins TRBV5-4 to TRBJ2-2; the D gene is possibly TRBD1 (5 bases). The germline V gene encodes CDR1 SGHNT and CDR2 YYREEE (reference sequence). V was shortened by 0 bases and J by 1 base, with 10 bases between the two germline ends. The length of the CDR3 is 16 residues.

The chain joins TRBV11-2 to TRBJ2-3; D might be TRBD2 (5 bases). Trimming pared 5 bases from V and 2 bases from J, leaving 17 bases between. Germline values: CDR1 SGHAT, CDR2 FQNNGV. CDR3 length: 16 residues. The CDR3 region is CASSRRTGRATDTQYF. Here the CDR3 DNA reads TGTGCCAGCAGCCGACGGACTGGACGGGCCACAGATACGCAGTATTTT.

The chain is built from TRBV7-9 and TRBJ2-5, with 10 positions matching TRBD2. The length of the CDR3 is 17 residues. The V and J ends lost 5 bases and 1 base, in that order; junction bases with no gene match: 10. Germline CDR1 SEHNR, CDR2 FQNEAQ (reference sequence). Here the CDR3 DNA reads TGTGCCAGCAGCACTAGCGGGGCCGCCTTTATCCAAGAGACCCAGTACTTC. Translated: CASSTSGAAFIQETQYF. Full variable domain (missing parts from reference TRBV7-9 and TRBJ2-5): DTGVSQNPRHKITKRGQNVTFRCDPISEHNRLYWYRQTLGQGPEFLTYFQNEAQLEKSRLLSDRFSAERPKGSFSTLEIQRTEQGDSAMYLCASSTSGAAFIQETQYFGPGTRLLVL.

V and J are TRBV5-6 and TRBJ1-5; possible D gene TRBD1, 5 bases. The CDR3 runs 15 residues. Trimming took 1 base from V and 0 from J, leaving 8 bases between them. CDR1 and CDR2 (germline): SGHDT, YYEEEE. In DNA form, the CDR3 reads TGTGCCAGCAGCTTGCAGGGAAATAGCAATCAGCCCCAGCATTTT. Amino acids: CASSLQGNSNQPQHF.

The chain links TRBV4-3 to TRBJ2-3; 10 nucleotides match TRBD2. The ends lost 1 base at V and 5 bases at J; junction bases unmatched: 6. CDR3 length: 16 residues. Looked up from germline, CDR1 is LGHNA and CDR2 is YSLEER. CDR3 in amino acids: CASSQGAAGGIDTQYF. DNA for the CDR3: TGCGCCAGCAGCCAAGGTGCAGCGGGGGGGATAGATACGCAGTATTTT.

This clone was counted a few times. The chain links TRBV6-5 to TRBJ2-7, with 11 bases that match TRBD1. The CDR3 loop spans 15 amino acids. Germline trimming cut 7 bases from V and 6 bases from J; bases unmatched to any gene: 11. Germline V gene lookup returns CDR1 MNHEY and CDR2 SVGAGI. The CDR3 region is CASIPTGTGGREQYF. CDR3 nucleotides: TGTGCCAGCATTCCGACCGGGACAGGGGGTCGCGAGCAGTACTTC.